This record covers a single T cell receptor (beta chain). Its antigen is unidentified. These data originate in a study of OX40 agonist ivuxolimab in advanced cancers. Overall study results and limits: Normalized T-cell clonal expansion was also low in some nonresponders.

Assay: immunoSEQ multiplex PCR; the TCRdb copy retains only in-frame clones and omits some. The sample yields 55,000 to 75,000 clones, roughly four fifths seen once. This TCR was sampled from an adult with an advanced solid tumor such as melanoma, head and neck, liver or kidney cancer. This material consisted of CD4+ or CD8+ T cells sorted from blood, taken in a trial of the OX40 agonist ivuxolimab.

This chain's CDR3 is CASSFDRVHTEAFF. In DNA, the CDR3 is TGCGCCAGCAGCTTTGACAGGGTCCACACTGAAGCTTTCTTT. This chain uses TRBV5-1 with TRBJ1-1; 7 bases are a match to TRBD1. The V segment lost 2 bases and the J segment 3 bases; nucleotides outside the gene matches: 4. CDR3 length: 14 residues. Looked up from germline, CDR1 is SGHRS and CDR2 is YFSETQ.